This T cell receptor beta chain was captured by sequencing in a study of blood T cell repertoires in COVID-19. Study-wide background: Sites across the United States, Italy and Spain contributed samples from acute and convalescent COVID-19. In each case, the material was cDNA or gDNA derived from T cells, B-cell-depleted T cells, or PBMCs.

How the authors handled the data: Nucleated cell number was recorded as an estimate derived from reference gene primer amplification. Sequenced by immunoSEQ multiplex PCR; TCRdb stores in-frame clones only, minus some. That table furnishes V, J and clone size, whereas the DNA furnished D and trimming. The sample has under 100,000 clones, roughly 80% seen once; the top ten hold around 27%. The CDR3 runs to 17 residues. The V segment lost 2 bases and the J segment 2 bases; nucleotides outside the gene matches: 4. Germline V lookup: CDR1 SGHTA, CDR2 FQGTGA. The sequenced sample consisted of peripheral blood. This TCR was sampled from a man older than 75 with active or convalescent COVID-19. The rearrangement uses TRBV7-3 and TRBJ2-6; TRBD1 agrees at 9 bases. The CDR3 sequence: CASSLGDRETGANVLTF. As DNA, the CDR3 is TGTGCCAGCAGCTTAGGGGACAGGGAGACTGGGGCCAACGTCCTGACTTTC.